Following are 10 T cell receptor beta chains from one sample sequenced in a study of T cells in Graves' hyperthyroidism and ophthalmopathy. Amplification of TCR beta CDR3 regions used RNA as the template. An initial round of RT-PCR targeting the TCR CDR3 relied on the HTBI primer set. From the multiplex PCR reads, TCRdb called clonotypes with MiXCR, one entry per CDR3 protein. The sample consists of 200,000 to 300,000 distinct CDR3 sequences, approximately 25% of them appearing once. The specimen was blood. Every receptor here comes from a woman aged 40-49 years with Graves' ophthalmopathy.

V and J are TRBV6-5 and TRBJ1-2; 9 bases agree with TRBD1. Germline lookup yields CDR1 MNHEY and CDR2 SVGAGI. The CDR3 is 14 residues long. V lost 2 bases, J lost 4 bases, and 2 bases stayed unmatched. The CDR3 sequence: CASSYGGQGYGYTF. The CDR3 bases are TGTGCCAGCAGTTACGGGGGACAGGGCTATGGCTACACCTTC.

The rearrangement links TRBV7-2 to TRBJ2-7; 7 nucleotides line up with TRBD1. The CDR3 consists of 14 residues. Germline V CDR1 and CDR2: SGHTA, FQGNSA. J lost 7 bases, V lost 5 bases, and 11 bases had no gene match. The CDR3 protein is CASSPSSTGREQYF. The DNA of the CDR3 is TGTGCCAGCAGCCCCAGCTCGACAGGGCGAGAGCAGTACTTC. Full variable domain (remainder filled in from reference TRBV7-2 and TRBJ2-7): GAGVSQSPSNKVTEKGKDVELRCDPISGHTALYWYRQSLGQGLEFLIYFQGNSAPDKSGLPSDRFSAERTGGSVSTLTIQRTQQEDSAVYLCASSPSSTGREQYFGPGTRLTVT.

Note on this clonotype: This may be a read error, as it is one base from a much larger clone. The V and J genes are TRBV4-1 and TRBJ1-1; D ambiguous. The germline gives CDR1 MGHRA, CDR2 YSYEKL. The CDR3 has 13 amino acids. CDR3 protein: CASGQGFNTEAFF. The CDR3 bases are TGCGCCAGCGGCCAAGGATTTAACACTGAAGCTTTCTTT.

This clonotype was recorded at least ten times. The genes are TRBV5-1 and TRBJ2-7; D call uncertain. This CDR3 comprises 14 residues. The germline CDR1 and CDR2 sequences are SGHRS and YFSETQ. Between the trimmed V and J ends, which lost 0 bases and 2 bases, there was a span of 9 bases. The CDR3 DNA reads TGCGCCAGCAGCTTGGATCAGATAACCTACGAGCAGTACTTC. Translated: CASSLDQITYEQYF.

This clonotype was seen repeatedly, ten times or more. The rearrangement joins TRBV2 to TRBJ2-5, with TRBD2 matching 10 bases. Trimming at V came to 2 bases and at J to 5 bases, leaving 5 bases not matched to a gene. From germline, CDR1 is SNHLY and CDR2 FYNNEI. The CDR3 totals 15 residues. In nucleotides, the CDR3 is TGTGCCAGCAGTGAAAGTCTAGCGGGAGCTGAGACCCAGTACTTC. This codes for CASSESLAGAETQYF.

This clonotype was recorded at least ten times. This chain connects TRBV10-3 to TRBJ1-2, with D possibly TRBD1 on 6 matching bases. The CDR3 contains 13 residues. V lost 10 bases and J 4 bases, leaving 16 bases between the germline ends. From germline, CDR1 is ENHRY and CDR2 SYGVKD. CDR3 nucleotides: TGTGCCACCGACATCCAGGGGACCTATGGCTACACCTTC. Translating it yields CATDIQGTYGYTF.

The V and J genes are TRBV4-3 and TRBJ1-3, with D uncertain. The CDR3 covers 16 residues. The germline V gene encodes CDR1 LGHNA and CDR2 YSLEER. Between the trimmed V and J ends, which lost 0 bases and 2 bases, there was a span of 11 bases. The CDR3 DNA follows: TGCGCCAGCAGCCAAGAATCGTATGGTGCTGGAAACACCATATATTTT. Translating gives CASSQESYGAGNTIYF.

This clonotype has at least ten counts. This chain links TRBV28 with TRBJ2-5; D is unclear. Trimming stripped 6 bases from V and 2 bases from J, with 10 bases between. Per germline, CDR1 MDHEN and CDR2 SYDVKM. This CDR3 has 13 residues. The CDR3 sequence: CASRPTVQETQYF. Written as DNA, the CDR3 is TGTGCCAGCAGACCAACGGTACAAGAGACCCAGTACTTC.

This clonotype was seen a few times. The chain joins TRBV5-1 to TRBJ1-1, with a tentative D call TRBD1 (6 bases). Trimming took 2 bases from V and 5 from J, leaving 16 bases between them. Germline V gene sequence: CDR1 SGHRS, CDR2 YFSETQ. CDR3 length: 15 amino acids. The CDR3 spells CASSFHQGQGTEAFF. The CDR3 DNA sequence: TGCGCCAGCAGCTTCCATCAGGGCCAGGGGACTGAAGCTTTCTTT.

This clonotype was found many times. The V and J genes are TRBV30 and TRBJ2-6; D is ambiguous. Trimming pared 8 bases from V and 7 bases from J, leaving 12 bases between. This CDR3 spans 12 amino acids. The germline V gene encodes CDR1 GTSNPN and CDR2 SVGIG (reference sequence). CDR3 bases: TGTGCCACTGACCGACAAGCCAACGTCCTGACTTTC. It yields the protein CATDRQANVLTF.